Below are 17 T cell receptor beta chains sequenced from a single sample in a study of early stage breast cancer tumors. Generated by immunoSEQ multiplex PCR, the TCRdb table keeps only in-frame clones and is missing some. Here the sample spans some 14,000 clones, 75% to 85% being singletons. The sequencing sample was made of normal breast tissue next to the tumor. The source of these receptors is a person aged 45-60 years with breast cancer.

The chain carries TRBV5-4 and TRBJ2-7; a weak D match, TRBD2 (5 bases). The germline CDR1 and CDR2 sequences are SGHNT and YYREEE (reference sequence). The CDR3 spans 13 residues. Trimming took 4 bases from V and 0 from J, leaving 8 bases between them. The CDR3 reads CASSEGYSYEQYF. The CDR3 DNA follows: TGTGCCAGCAGCGAGGGCTACTCCTACGAGCAGTACTTC.

This clone was observed a few times. V gene TRBV10-1 combines with J gene TRBJ1-2, with 7 bases that match TRBD1. The CDR3 totals 19 residues. After removal of 3 bases from V and 11 bases from J, the junction contained 27 bases not matched to a gene. Germline CDR1 and CDR2: WNHNN and SYGVQD (reference sequence). The CDR3 nucleotides read TGCGCCAGCAGTGACGTTGAGGGGGCAGGGATCGGCGCGTATATGGGGTACACCTTC. This gives the protein CASSDVEGAGIGAYMGYTF.

The chain recombines TRBV9 with TRBJ2-5; 8 positions agree with TRBD2. The germline V gene encodes CDR1 SGDLS and CDR2 YYNGEE. J gave up 4 bases and V 0 bases, and 17 bases lay outside the gene matches. This CDR3 region has 19 residues. The CDR3 nucleotides are TGTGCCAGCAGCGTAGTCCATCGACGGGGACTAGTGGTGGGAGAGACCCAGTACTTC. It specifies CASSVVHRRGLVVGETQYF.

The chain employs TRBV11-2 and TRBJ1-1; D possibly corresponds to TRBD1 (6 bases). This CDR3 has 14 amino acids. The V gene's germline CDR1 is SGHAT and CDR2 FQNNGV. V lost 5 bases and J 4 bases, leaving 14 bases between the germline ends. CDR3 DNA: TGTGCCAGCAGCGTGGGACATACTAGCACTGAAGCTTTCTTT. It encodes CASSVGHTSTEAFF.

This clone was detected a few times. This chain uses TRBV14 with TRBJ2-7, with D perhaps TRBD2 (6 bases). The length of the CDR3 is 14 residues. Per the germline V gene, CDR1 is SGHDN and CDR2 is FVKESK. V was cut by 4 bases and J by 3 bases, with 13 bases left in between. This CDR3 is CASSRSGVNYEQYF. For the CDR3, the DNA is TGTGCCAGCAGCCGCTCGGGAGTGAACTACGAGCAGTACTTC.

The chain combines TRBV5-1 with TRBJ1-5; 9 bases line up with TRBD1. Trimming removed 0 bases from V and 6 bases from J; junction bases left unmatched: 1. The CDR3 is 14 amino acids. Germline V gives CDR1 SGHRS, CDR2 YFSETQ. The CDR3 DNA follows: TGCGCCAGCAGCTTGGGGACAGGGGTTCAGCCCCAGCATTTT. It yields the protein CASSLGTGVQPQHF.

This sequence joins TRBV15 and TRBJ1-5; a weak D match, TRBD1 (5 bases). The V end was cut by 0 bases, the J end by 6 bases, with 9 bases between. The CDR3 is made up of 14 amino acids. Germline lookup yields CDR1 LNHNV and CDR2 YYDKDF (reference sequence). Here the CDR3 DNA reads TGTGCCACCAGCAGAGAGTCAGGGTCTCAGCCCCAGCATTTT. Encoded protein: CATSRESGSQPQHF.

The chain is built from TRBV5-6 and TRBJ2-3, with 9 bases fitting TRBD2. Germline CDR1 SGHDT, CDR2 YYEEEE. The junction had 11 bases not matched to a gene; V was cut back by 4 bases and J by 2 bases. CDR3 length: 17 amino acids. CDR3 coding DNA: TGTGCCAGCAGCCCACCCGCGGGGGGGCTCCTCACAGATACGCAGTATTTT. Its protein is CASSPPAGGLLTDTQYF.

The chain employs TRBV18 and TRBJ1-1, with D possibly being TRBD1 (5 bases). V was shortened by 4 bases and J by 1 base, with 10 bases between the two germline ends. Germline V CDR1 and CDR2: KGHSH, LQKENI. There are 14 residues in the CDR3. The CDR3 sequence: CASSRSGANTEAFF. CDR3 nucleotides: TGTGCCAGCTCACGCTCCGGGGCGAACACTGAAGCTTTCTTT.

The gene calls are TRBV18 and TRBJ2-5; D tentatively fits TRBD1 or TRBD2 (6 bases each). V was shortened by 6 bases and J by 3 bases, with 14 bases between the two germline ends. CDR3 length: 14 residues. Germline CDR1 KGHSH, CDR2 LQKENI. This CDR3 reads CASSHVGGEETQYF. The CDR3 DNA reads TGTGCCAGCTCCCATGTGGGGGGCGAAGAGACCCAGTACTTC.

The count of this clone is one. The V gene is TRBV7-2, the J gene TRBJ1-2; 12 nucleotides align to TRBD1. The CDR3 is 16 residues long. With 5 bases clipped from V and 8 bases from J, the junction kept 12 bases outside the gene matches. Germline assignment: CDR1 SGHTA and CDR2 FQGNSA. The CDR3 here is CASSLTRDRGPEGYTF. DNA of the CDR3: TGTGCCAGCAGCCTCACCCGGGACAGGGGGCCGGAAGGCTACACCTTC. The variable domain in full, with the rest retrieved from reference TRBV7-2 and TRBJ1-2, is GAGVSQSPSNKVTEKGKDVELRCDPISGHTALYWYRQSLGQGLEFLIYFQGNSAPDKSGLPSDRFSAERTGGSVSTLTIQRTQQEDSAVYLCASSLTRDRGPEGYTFGSGTRLTVV.

The chain recombines TRBV5-5 with TRBJ1-2; 7 nucleotides agree with TRBD1. The CDR3 is made up of 15 amino acids. Trimming at V came to 0 bases and at J to 6 bases, leaving 8 bases not matched to a gene. Germline V gene lookup returns CDR1 SGHKS and CDR2 YYEKEE (reference sequence). The CDR3 region has the DNA TGTGCCAGCAGCTTGGAGGGGGCGACGAGGAATGGCTACACCTTC. Amino acids: CASSLEGATRNGYTF.

The J gene is TRBJ2-5, the V gene TRBV5-1, with 7 bases lining up with TRBD2. The CDR3 runs to 12 residues. CDR1 is SGHRS, CDR2 YFSETQ, per germline. The V gene end was trimmed by 4 bases and the J gene end by 4 bases; junction bases not matched to a gene: 1. This CDR3 is CASSGGGETQYF. The DNA for the CDR3 is TGCGCCAGCAGCGGGGGGGGAGAGACCCAGTACTTC.

The rearrangement uses TRBV7-9 and TRBJ1-1; D might be TRBD1 (5 bases). Trimming pared 1 base from V and 5 bases from J, leaving 11 bases between. The germline CDR1 and CDR2 sequences are SEHNR and FQNEAQ (reference sequence). The CDR3 loop spans 14 amino acids. CDR3 nucleotides: TGTGCCAGCAGCTTAGAAATGGGGGGGACTGAAGCTTTCTTT. It codes for CASSLEMGGTEAFF.

The CDR3 spells CASSLGQRPPAYEQYF. CDR3 DNA: TGCGCCAGCAGCTTGGGTCAGCGTCCCCCTGCCTACGAGCAGTACTTC. The rearrangement joins TRBV5-1 to TRBJ2-7, with D hard to call. There are 16 residues in the CDR3. Germline CDR1 reads SGHRS; CDR2 reads YFSETQ. The germline V and J ends were trimmed by 0 bases and 2 bases, with 15 bases remaining between them. Full variable domain (outside the CDR3, taken from reference TRBV5-1 and TRBJ2-7): KAGVTQTPRYLIKTRGQQVTLSCSPISGHRSVSWYQQTPGQGLQFLFEYFSETQRNKGNFPGRFSGRQFSNSRSEMNVSTLELGDSALYLCASSLGQRPPAYEQYFGPGTRLTVT.

The CDR3 DNA is TGTGCCAGCAGCCAGGGACTAGCGGGAGACGGCTACGAGCAGTACTTC. This encodes CASSQGLAGDGYEQYF. The gene calls are TRBV4-2 and TRBJ2-7, with 14 nucleotides matching TRBD2. The CDR3 is 16 amino acids. The J segment lost 3 bases and the V segment lost 3 bases, leaving 4 bases of the junction unmatched. Germline values: CDR1 LGHNA, CDR2 YNFKEQ.

The V call is TRBV2, the J call TRBJ2-7, with 8 bases matching TRBD1. The V gene's germline CDR1 is SNHLY and CDR2 FYNNEI. The V gene end was trimmed by 5 bases and the J gene end by 4 bases; junction bases not matched to a gene: 10. The CDR3 runs to 15 residues. For the CDR3, the DNA is TGTGCCAGCAGTCCAGGGGGCGCGTATGGATACGAGCAGTACTTC. Its translation is CASSPGGAYGYEQYF. The full variable domain, in which reference TRBV2 and TRBJ2-7 provide the parts outside the CDR3, is EPEVTQTPSHQVTQMGQEVILRCVPISNHLYFYWYRQILGQKVEFLVSFYNNEISEKSEIFDDQFSVERPDGSNFTLKIRSTKLEDSAMYFCASSPGGAYGYEQYFGPGTRLTVT.